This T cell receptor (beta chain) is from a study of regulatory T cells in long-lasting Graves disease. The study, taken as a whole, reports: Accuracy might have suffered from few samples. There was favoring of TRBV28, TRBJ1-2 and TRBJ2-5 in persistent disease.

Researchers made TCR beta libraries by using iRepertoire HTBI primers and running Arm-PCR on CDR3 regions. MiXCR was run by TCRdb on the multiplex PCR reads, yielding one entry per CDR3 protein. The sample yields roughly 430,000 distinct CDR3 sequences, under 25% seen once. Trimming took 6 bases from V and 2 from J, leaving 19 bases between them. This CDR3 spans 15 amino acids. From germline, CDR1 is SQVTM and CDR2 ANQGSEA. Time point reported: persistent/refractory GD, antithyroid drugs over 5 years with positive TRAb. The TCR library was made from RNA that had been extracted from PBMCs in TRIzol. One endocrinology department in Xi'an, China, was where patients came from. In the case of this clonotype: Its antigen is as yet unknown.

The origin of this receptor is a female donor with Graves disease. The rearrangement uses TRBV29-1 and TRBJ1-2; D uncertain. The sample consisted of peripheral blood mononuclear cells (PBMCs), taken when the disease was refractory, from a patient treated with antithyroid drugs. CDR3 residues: CSVRRATAFNYGYTF. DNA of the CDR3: TGCAGCGTCCGGAGGGCTACTGCGTTCAACTATGGCTACACCTTC.